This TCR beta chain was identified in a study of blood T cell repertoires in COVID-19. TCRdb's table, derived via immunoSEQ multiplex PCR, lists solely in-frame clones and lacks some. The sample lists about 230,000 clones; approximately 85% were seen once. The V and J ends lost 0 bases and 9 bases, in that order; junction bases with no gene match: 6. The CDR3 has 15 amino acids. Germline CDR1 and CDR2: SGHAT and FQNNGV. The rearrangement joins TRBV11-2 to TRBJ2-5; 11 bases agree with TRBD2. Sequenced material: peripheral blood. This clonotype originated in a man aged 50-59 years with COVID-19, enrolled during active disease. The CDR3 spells CASSLEPSGGPPQYF. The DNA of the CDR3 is TGTGCCAGCAGCTTAGAACCTAGCGGGGGGCCACCCCAGTACTTC.